The 6 T cell receptor beta chains in this list originate from one sample, sequenced in a study of blood T cell repertoires in COVID-19. This table comes from immunoSEQ multiplex PCR, and its TCRdb copy is limited to in-frame clones, with some not included. The data contain roughly 100,000 clones, about 90% of them singletons. Sequencing used peripheral blood. These receptors were obtained from a man aged 50 to 60 with acute or convalescent COVID-19.

This clone was seen more than once but under ten times. The J gene is TRBJ1-5, the V gene TRBV24-1; D is possibly TRBD1 (6 bases). This CDR3 has 13 amino acids. The germline V gene has CDR1 KGHDR and CDR2 SFDVKD. With 6 bases removed from V and 6 bases from J, the gap between germline ends came to 11 bases. The CDR3 region has the DNA TGTGCCACCAGTTACAGGGCTGGTCAGCCCCAGCATTTT. Translating gives CATSYRAGQPQHF.

The chain is built from TRBV30 and TRBJ2-3; D is possibly TRBD2 (5 bases). Trimming pared 0 bases from V and 8 bases from J, leaving 18 bases between. CDR3 length equals 15 residues. From germline, CDR1 is GTSNPN and CDR2 SVGIG (reference sequence). CDR3 sequence reads: CAWSVGRPPRGTQYF. The CDR3 nucleotides read TGTGCCTGGAGTGTGGGGAGACCCCCCCGGGGTACGCAGTATTTT.

The V call is TRBV27, the J call TRBJ2-2, with TRBD2 matching 8 bases. V lost 6 bases, J lost 2 bases, and 5 bases stayed unmatched. From germline, CDR1 is MNHEY and CDR2 SMNVEV (reference sequence). The CDR3 is 15 residues long. The CDR3 DNA sequence: TGTGCCAGCAGGCCACTAGCGGTAAACACCGGGGAGCTGTTTTTT. Translated, it gives CASRPLAVNTGELFF.

The chain combines TRBV6-5 with TRBJ2-7, with 8 bases identical to TRBD1. The germline gives CDR1 MNHEY, CDR2 SVGAGI. After removal of 0 bases from V and 3 bases from J, the junction contained 4 bases not matched to a gene. This CDR3 spans 15 amino acids. DNA of the CDR3: TGTGCCAGCAGTTACTCGAGACAGGGGTTCTACGAGCAGTACTTC. Encoded protein: CASSYSRQGFYEQYF.

The chain uses TRBV7-9 and TRBJ2-3; 12 nucleotides agree with TRBD2. The V gene's germline CDR1 is SEHNR and CDR2 FQNEAQ (reference sequence). J gave up 1 base and V 4 bases, and 3 bases lay outside the gene matches. The CDR3 sequence is 16 residues long. The DNA of the CDR3 is TGTGCCAGCAGCTCGACTAGCGGGAGCGGCACAGATACGCAGTATTTT. Protein sequence: CASSSTSGSGTDTQYF.

This clone was seen more than once but under ten times. CDR3 bases: TGCGCCAGCAGCAGGGGACTAGCGGGATCCTACGAGCAGTACTTC. Its protein is CASSRGLAGSYEQYF. J is TRBJ2-7 and V is TRBV5-1, with 13 bases that match TRBD2. Per germline, CDR1 SGHRS and CDR2 YFSETQ. With 4 bases clipped from V and 1 base from J, the junction kept 2 bases outside the gene matches. This CDR3 contains 15 residues.